This record concerns one T cell receptor (beta chain) sequence. This table comes from immunoSEQ multiplex PCR, and its TCRdb copy is limited to in-frame clones, with some not included. The table lists about 190,000 clones, around nine tenths of them singletons, with 1% to 1.4% in the top ten. The data stem from a study of blood T cell repertoires in COVID-19. Across the study: COVID-19 samples from acute and convalescent phases originated in the United States, Italy and Spain.

The TCR sequence derives from a man aged 25-45 years with acute or convalescent COVID-19. The material sequenced was peripheral blood.

Here the CDR3 DNA reads TGTGCCAGCATTCCCACTCAGGGGCCGGGTGGCTACACCTTC. Translated, it gives CASIPTQGPGGYTF. This sequence joins TRBV6-5 and TRBJ1-2; tentative D call: TRBD1 (6 bases). The germline CDR1 and CDR2 sequences are MNHEY and SVGAGI. V was shortened by 7 bases and J by 7 bases, with 19 bases between the two germline ends. CDR3 length: 14 residues.